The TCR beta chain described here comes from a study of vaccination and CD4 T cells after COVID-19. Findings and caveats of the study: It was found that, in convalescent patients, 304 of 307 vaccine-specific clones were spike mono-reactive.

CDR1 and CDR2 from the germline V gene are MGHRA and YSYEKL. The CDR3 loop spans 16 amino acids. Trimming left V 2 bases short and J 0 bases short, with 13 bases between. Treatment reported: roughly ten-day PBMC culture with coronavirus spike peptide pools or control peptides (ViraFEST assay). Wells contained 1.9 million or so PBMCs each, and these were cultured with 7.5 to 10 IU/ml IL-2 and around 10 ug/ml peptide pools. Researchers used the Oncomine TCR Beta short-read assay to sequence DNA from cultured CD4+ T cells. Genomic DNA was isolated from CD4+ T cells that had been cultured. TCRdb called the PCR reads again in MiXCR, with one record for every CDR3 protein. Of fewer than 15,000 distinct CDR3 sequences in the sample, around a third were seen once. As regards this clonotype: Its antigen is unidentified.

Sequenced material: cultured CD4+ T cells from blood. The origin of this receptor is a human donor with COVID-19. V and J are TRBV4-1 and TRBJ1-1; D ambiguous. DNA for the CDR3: TGCGCCAGCAGCCAATATACCAACGGACTGAACACTGAAGCTTTCTTT. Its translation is CASSQYTNGLNTEAFF.